This note documents a single T cell receptor beta chain sequence. This sample was taken from a study of cytomegalovirus exposure and HLA in healthy donors. Germline CDR1 ENHRY, CDR2 SYGVKD. The CDR3 sequence is 14 residues long. Trimming left V 0 bases short and J 4 bases short, with 9 bases between. Although they were nominally healthy when sampled, donors likely had unrecorded immune exposures. A multiplex PCR was run with 60 Vbeta primers and 13 Jbeta primers. TCRdb's copy holds only in-frame clones and misses some; the assay was immunoSEQ multiplex PCR. The data show around 92,000 clones, with around 83% seen just once and under 4.5% held by the top ten.

This clonotype originated in a female donor in good health and CMV-seropositive. Sequencing was done on a sample of PBMCs. The chain uses TRBV10-3 and TRBJ2-5; maybe TRBD1 (6 bases). The chain's CDR3 is CAISESGRGETQYF. DNA of the CDR3: TGTGCCATCAGTGAGTCGGGCAGGGGAGAGACCCAGTACTTC.